This entry lists 14 T cell receptor beta chains sequenced from one sample in a study of CD8 T cells in ankylosing spondylitis. Study findings and constraints: Within ankylosing spondylitis blood, a TCR beta motif made up of seven to nine highly homologous variants appeared to be characteristic.

The antigens these receptors bind are not known. MiXCR, run by TCRdb on the 5' RACE reads, gives a single entry per CDR3 protein. Here the sample spans a few hundred thousand distinct CDR3 sequences, more than 20% being singletons. Sample: blood, either unsorted or a sorted T cell fraction (not recorded which). The receptor source for this set is a male donor with ankylosing spondylitis.

The CDR3 sequence: CASRTYRGPTGELFF. DNA for the CDR3: TGTGCCAGCAGAACATACAGGGGACCGACCGGGGAGCTGTTTTTT. V and J are TRBV27 and TRBJ2-2; 7 nucleotides line up with TRBD1. Trimming at V came to 6 bases and at J to 5 bases, leaving 9 bases not matched to a gene. In germline, CDR1 is MNHEY, CDR2 SMNVEV (reference sequence). The CDR3 sequence is 15 residues long.

The chain uses TRBV29-1 and TRBJ1-6; D possibly corresponds to TRBD1 (6 bases). V was clipped by 0 bases and J by 9 bases, with 12 bases between them. Germline CDR1 reads SQVTM; CDR2 reads ANQGSEA. The CDR3 covers 14 residues. CDR3 protein: CSVEEGGYGSPLHF. In nucleotides, the CDR3 is TGCAGCGTTGAAGAGGGGGGCTACGGTTCACCCCTCCACTTT.

The gene calls are TRBV4-1 and TRBJ1-1; TRBD1 agrees at 8 bases. The CDR3 is 16 residues long. Germline V gene lookup returns CDR1 MGHRA and CDR2 YSYEKL. Trimming removed 1 base from V and 5 bases from J; junction bases left unmatched: 9. The CDR3 spells CASSQGEGQGWTEAFF. The CDR3, as DNA: TGCGCCAGCAGCCAAGGCGAAGGACAGGGATGGACTGAAGCTTTCTTT.

The genes are TRBV20-1 and TRBJ2-5; 7 positions agree with TRBD1. With V trimmed by 1 base and J by 5 bases, 16 bases remained unmatched. The CDR3 spans 17 residues. Germline V gene sequence: CDR1 DFQATT, CDR2 SNEGSKA (reference sequence). The CDR3 bases are TGCAGTGCTAGAGCTGCCGTGGTACAGGGGTACGGGGAGACCCAGTACTTC. It encodes CSARAAVVQGYGETQYF.

This clonotype has a handful of counts. The chain combines TRBV4-3 with TRBJ2-1; 9 nucleotides match TRBD1. V trimming: 3 bases; J trimming: 0 bases; junction bases outside the gene matches: 6. The CDR3 spans 17 residues. The germline gives CDR1 LGHNA, CDR2 YSLEER. DNA for the CDR3: TGCGCCAGCAGCCAGGGACAGGGCGTAAGCTCCTACAATGAGCAGTTCTTC. Protein product: CASSQGQGVSSYNEQFF.

This clonotype turned up a few times. The chain couples TRBV6-1 to TRBJ1-2; no clear D. Germline V gene lookup returns CDR1 MNHNS and CDR2 SASEGT. V lost 3 bases and J lost 8, with 16 bases in between. The CDR3 covers 14 residues. The CDR3 DNA reads as TGTGCCAGCAGTGAGGATATAGGTCCCTTAGGCTACACCTTC. This codes for CASSEDIGPLGYTF.

This clonotype appeared a few times. The J gene is TRBJ1-1, the V gene TRBV6-5; D is unresolved. CDR1 and CDR2 (germline): MNHEY, SVGAGI. V was trimmed by 4 bases and J by 2 bases, leaving 14 bases between them. This CDR3 has 15 amino acids. As DNA, the CDR3 is TGTGCCAGCAGTTTCCCCATTATAGGTAACACTGAAGCTTTCTTT. Translation gives CASSFPIIGNTEAFF.

This sequence joins TRBV6-5 and TRBJ2-1; the match to TRBD1 covers 8 bases. This CDR3 contains 12 residues. V lost 7 bases to trimming and J lost 8 bases; unmatched junction nucleotides: 4. Per germline, CDR1 MNHEY and CDR2 SVGAGI. The CDR3 region is CASTDRVHEQFF. The CDR3 bases are TGTGCCAGCACGGACAGGGTTCATGAGCAGTTCTTC.

This chain links TRBV29-1 with TRBJ2-7, with D perhaps matching TRBD1 or TRBD2 (5 bases each). This CDR3 has 13 amino acids. Germline-derived CDR1 and CDR2 are SQVTM and ANQGSEA. V shed 4 bases and J shed 6 bases, with 16 bases lying between them. The CDR3 sequence: CSVGARDGVEQYF. The CDR3 coding sequence is TGCAGCGTTGGGGCCCGGGACGGAGTCGAGCAGTACTTC.

The chain links TRBV5-1 to TRBJ2-7; D unresolved. CDR1 SGHRS and CDR2 YFSETQ come from the germline V gene. The CDR3 has 15 residues. Between the trimmed V and J ends, which lost 2 bases and 2 bases, there was a span of 14 bases. CDR3 sequence: CASSLGFTEPYEQYF. The CDR3 DNA sequence: TGCGCCAGCAGCTTAGGGTTCACTGAACCCTACGAGCAGTACTTC. Based on the CDR3 plus reference TRBV5-1 and TRBJ2-7, the full variable domain is KAGVTQTPRYLIKTRGQQVTLSCSPISGHRSVSWYQQTPGQGLQFLFEYFSETQRNKGNFPGRFSGRQFSNSRSEMNVSTLELGDSALYLCASSLGFTEPYEQYFGPGTRLTVT.

In this sample, this clonotype turned up many times. This chain joins TRBV3-1 and TRBJ1-4, with D possibly matching TRBD1 (5 bases). Germline loops: CDR1 LGHDT, CDR2 YNNKEL (reference sequence). The CDR3 sequence is 14 residues long. Trimming took 8 bases from V and 8 from J, leaving 18 bases between them. The CDR3 nucleotides read TGTGCCAGCTCACCGGGGCAGGGCGGCGAAAAACTGTTTTTT. Protein: CASSPGQGGEKLFF.

The J gene is TRBJ1-3, the V gene TRBV19; D not resolved. This CDR3 contains 13 residues. Trimming stripped 3 bases from V and 4 bases from J, with 7 bases between. The V gene's germline CDR1 is LNHDA and CDR2 SQIVND (reference sequence). The CDR3 loop reads CASSIPEGNTIYF. The CDR3 DNA sequence: TGTGCCAGTAGTATTCCGGAGGGAAACACCATATATTTT. Based on the CDR3 plus reference TRBV19 and TRBJ1-3, the full variable domain is DGGITQSPKYLFRKEGQNVTLSCEQNLNHDAMYWYRQDPGQGLRLIYYSQIVNDFQKGDIAEGYSVSREKKESFPLTVTSAQKNPTAFYLCASSIPEGNTIYFGEGSWLTVV.

This clonotype was picked up a small number of times. V gene TRBV21-1 combines with J gene TRBJ2-7; TRBD1 was called by the table and not checked on the DNA. TRBV21-1 is a pseudogene segment. This CDR3 comprises 15 residues. This chain's CDR3 is CASSKPGATRYEQYF. The CDR3 DNA sequence: TGTGCCAGCAGCAAACCCGGGGCCACCAGGTACGAGCAGTACTTC.

V gene TRBV6-1 combines with J gene TRBJ1-5; 9 nucleotides align to TRBD1. The CDR3 covers 14 residues. Germline V lookup: CDR1 MNHNS, CDR2 SASEGT. J gave up 8 bases and V 5 bases, and 7 bases lay outside the gene matches. CDR3 DNA sequence: TGTGCCAGCAGTCAGGGACAGGGCATTGAGCCCCAGCATTTT. This gives the protein CASSQGQGIEPQHF.